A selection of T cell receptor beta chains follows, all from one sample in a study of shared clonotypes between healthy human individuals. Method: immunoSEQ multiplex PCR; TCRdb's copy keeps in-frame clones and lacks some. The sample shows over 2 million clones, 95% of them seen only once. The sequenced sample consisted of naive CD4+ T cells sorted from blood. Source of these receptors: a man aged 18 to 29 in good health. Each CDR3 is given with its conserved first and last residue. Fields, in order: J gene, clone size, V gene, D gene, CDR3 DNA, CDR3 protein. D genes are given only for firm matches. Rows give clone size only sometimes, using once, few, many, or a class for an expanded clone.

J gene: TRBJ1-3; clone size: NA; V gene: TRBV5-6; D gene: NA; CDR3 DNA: TGTGCCAGCAGCCCTACGGCCGGATACACCATATATTTT; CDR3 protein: CASSPTAGYTIYF
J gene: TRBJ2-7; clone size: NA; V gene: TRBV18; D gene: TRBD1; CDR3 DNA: TGTGCCAGCTCACCACCGGGACAGGGCACCTACGAGCAGTACTTC; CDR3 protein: CASSPPGQGTYEQYF
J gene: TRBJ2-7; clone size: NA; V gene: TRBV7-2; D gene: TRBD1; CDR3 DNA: TGTGCCAGCAGCTCCCGGGACAGGGCGGGCGAGCAGTACTTC; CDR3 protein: CASSSRDRAGEQYF
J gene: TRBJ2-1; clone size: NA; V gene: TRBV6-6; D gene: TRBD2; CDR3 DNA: TGTGCCAGCAGGCAACCTAGCGGGGGGGTCAATGAGCAGTTCTTC; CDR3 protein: CASRQPSGGVNEQFF
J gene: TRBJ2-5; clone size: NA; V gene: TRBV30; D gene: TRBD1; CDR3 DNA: TGTGCCTGGAGTAGGGGTCAGGGGGCGGGTGAGACCCAGTACTTC; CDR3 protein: CAWSRGQGAGETQYF
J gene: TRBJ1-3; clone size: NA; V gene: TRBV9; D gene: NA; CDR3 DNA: TGTGCCAGCAGCCGCCCCCAGGGAGGAAGTTCTGGAAACACCATATATTTT; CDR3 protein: CASSRPQGGSSGNTIYF
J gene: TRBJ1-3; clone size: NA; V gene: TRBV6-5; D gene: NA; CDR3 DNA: TGTGCCAGCAGTAGGGGGGGCTCTGGAAACACCATATATTTT; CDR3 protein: CASSRGGSGNTIYF
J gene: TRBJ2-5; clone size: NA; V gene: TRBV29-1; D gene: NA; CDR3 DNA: TGCAGCCTGGGGCAGGGAGCAGAGACCCAGTACTTC; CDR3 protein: CSLGQGAETQYF
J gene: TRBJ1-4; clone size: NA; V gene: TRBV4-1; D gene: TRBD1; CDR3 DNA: TGCGCCAGCAGCCCCGGGCCCGGACAGGGGAGATCTAATGAAAAACTGTTTTTT; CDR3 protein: CASSPGPGQGRSNEKLFF
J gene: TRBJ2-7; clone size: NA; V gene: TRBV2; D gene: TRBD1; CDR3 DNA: TGTGCCAGCACCCCGAAGGTTCAGGGGGCGGCGCAGTACTTC; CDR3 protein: CASTPKVQGAAQYF
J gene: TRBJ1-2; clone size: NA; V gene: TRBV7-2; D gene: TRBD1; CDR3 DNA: TGTGCCAGCAGCTCCAGACAGGGTACTGGCTACACCTTC; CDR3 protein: CASSSRQGTGYTF
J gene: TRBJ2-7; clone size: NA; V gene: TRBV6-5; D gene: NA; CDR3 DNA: TGTGCCAGCAGTTACGGAATCTCCTACGAGCAGTACTTC; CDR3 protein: CASSYGISYEQYF
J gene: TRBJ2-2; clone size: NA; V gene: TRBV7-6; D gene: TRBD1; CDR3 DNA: TGTGCCAGCAGCTTATGGCAGGGGGCCGGGGAGCTGTTTTTT; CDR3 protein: CASSLWQGAGELFF
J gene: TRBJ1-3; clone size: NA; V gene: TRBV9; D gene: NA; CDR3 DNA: TGTGCCAGCAGCGTAGAGCCCCTCGGCAGGCTCTCTGGAAACACCATATATTTT; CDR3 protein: CASSVEPLGRLSGNTIYF
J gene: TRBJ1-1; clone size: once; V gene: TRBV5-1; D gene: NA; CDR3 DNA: TGCGCCAGCAGCCTCCCGGGGGCAGAAGCTTTCTTT; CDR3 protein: CASSLPGAEAFF
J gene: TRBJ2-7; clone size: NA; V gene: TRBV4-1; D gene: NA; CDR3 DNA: TGCGCCAGCAGCCTTGTCGCAGAGGCGAGGGCAGGCTACGAGCAGTACTTC; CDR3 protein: CASSLVAEARAGYEQYF
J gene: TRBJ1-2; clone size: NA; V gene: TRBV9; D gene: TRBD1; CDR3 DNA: TGTGCCAGCAGCGCATTTGGGACAGGGTACTATGGCTACACCTTC; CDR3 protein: CASSAFGTGYYGYTF
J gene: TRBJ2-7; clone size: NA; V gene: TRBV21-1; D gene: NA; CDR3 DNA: TGTGCCAGCAGCAAAGAGGAGAACGGTCGGAACTCCTACGAGCAGTACTTC; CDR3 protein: CASSKEENGRNSYEQYF
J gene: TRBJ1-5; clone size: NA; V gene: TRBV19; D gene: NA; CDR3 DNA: TGTGCCACTTCCCCGATAACAGCTAATCAGCCCCAGCATTTT; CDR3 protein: CATSPITANQPQHF
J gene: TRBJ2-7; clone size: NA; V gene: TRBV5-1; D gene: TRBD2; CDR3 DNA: TGCGCCAGCAAACGGACTAGCGGAGAAACCTACGAGCAGTACTTC; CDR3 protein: CASKRTSGETYEQYF
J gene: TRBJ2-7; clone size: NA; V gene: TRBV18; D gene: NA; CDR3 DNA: TGTGCCAGCTCATCAAAAATGTCCCACGAGCAGTACTTC; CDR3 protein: CASSSKMSHEQYF
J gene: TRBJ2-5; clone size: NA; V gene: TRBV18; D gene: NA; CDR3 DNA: TGTGCCAGCTCACCCTTAGGACTCCATCAAGAGACCCAGTACTTC; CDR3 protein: CASSPLGLHQETQYF
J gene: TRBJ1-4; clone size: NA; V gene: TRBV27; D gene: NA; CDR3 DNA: TGTGCCAGCAGTCCCAGGACCGACAATAATGAAAAACTGTTTTTT; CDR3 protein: CASSPRTDNNEKLFF
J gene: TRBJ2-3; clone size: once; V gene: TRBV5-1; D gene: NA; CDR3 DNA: TGCGCCAGCAGCTTGGGTGAGAGTAGCACAGATACGCAGTATTTT; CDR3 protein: CASSLGESSTDTQYF
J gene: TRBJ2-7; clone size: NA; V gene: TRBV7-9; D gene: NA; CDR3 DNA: TGTGCCAGCAGCTGGGGTTTGGAGCAGTACTTC; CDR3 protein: CASSWGLEQYF
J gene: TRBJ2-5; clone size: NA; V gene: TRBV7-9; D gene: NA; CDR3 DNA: TGTGCCAGCAGCGCCCAGAGGGGGAAGGAGACCCAGTACTTC; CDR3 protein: CASSAQRGKETQYF
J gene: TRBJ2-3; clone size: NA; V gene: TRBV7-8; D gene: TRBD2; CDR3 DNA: TGTGCCAGCAGCTTAGCCCGTCTAGCGGGGATGAGGGTCGCAGATACGCAGTATTTT; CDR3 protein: CASSLARLAGMRVADTQYF
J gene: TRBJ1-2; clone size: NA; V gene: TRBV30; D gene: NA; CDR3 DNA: TGTGCCTGGAGCCAAAAGGGGACGGGAGGCTACACCTTC; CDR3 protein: CAWSQKGTGGYTF